This T cell receptor (beta chain) was profiled in a study of T cell responses to AZD1222 COVID-19 vaccine. Sequencing was performed with immunoSEQ multiplex PCR; in TCRdb, only in-frame clones are kept and a portion is missing. The repertoire holds tens of thousands of clones, with over 75% as singletons. General study findings and limits: Following two doses of AZD1222, Spike-specific TCR breadth and depth rose. The study reported that nearly half of spike-specific TCRs target unmutated variant regions. Donors were chiefly white British, with a greater number of females, and clonal diversity was perhaps underestimated.

This clone was detected only once. Its antigen remains unknown. The CDR3 contains 16 residues. CDR1 and CDR2 (germline): KGHSH, LQKENI. V shed 3 bases, J shed 0 bases, and the junction held 4 bases outside the gene matches. Sequenced here: peripheral blood, sampled on day 0 of AZD1222 vaccination. The TCR sequence derives from an adult in good health. The rearrangement links TRBV18 to TRBJ1-1; 10 bases map to TRBD1. The DNA of the CDR3 is TGTGCCAGCTCACCTCAGGGACAGGGGATGAACACTGAAGCTTTCTTT. This encodes CASSPQGQGMNTEAFF.